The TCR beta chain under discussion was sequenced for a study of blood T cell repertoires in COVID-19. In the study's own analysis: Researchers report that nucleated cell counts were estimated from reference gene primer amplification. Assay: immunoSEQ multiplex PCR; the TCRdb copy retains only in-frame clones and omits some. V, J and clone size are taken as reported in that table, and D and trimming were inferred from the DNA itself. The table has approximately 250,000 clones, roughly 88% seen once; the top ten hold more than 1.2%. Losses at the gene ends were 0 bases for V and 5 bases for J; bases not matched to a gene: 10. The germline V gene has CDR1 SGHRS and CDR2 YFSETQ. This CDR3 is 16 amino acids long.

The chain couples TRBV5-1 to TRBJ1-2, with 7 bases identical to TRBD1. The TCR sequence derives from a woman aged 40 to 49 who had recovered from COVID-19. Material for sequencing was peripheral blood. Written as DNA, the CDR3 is TGCGCCAGCAGCTTGGCCAGAGACAGGGACCAATATGGCTACACCTTC. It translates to CASSLARDRDQYGYTF.